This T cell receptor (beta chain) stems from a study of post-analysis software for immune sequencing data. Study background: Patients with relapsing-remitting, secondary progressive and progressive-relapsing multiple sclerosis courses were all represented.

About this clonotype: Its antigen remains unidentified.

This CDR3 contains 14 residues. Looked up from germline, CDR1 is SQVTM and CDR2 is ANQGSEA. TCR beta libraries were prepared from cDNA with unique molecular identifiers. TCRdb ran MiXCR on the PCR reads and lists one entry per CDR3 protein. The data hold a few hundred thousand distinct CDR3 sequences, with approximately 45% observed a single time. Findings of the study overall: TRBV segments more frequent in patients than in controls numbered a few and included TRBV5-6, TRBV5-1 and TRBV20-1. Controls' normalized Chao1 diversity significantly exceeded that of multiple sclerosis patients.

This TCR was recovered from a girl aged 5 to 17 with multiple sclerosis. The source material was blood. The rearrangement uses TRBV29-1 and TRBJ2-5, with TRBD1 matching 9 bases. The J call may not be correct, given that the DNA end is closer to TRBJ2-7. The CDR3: CSVDGSGQGTEQYF. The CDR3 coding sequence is TGCAGCGTAGACGGATCGGGACAGGGAACCGAGCAGTACTTC.